This T cell receptor (beta chain) derives from a study of breast tumors, draining lymph nodes, adjacent tissues. Regarding the study as a whole: Compared with basal-like, luminal-like tumors shared significantly more repertoire with nontumor tissue. Tumor TCR diversity was below lymph nodes but above nontumor tissue. Findings are consistent with lymph node origin and intratumoral expansion of most tumor T cells. Data only fit, rather than demonstrated, lymph node origin of most tumor T cells.

MiXCR was run by TCRdb on the multiplex PCR reads, yielding one entry per CDR3 protein. The sample comprises over 150,000 distinct CDR3 sequences, around a third of which are singletons, and 4.3% rests with the top ten. Samples came from axillary lymph nodes draining the breast cancer. CDR1 is SEHNR, CDR2 FQNEAQ, per germline (reference sequence). This CDR3 is 15 amino acids long. The trim removed 6 bases at V and 3 bases at J, leaving 6 bases unmatched. This clonotype was detected many times. Its antigen is not known. The source of this sequence is a female donor with breast cancer. Some clones in this sample may be carry-over from other donors' samples. Sequenced: axillary lymph node tissue. The chain uses TRBV7-9 and TRBJ2-3; 10 positions agree with TRBD1. This CDR3 is CASRLDRGRTDTQYF. Written as DNA, the CDR3 is TGTGCCAGCAGACTCGACAGGGGGCGGACAGATACGCAGTATTTT.